The 2 T cell receptor beta chains presented below share a single source sample, sequenced in a study of cytomegalovirus exposure and HLA in healthy donors. 60 Vbeta and 13 Jbeta primers were used in PCR. Only in-frame clones appear in the TCRdb table, and some are missing; sequencing was by immunoSEQ multiplex PCR. The sample consists of roughly 87,000 clones, 65% to 75% of them appearing once. Input material: PBMCs. Receptors originate from a man between 60 and 75 years old in good health and CMV-seronegative.

The rearrangement joins TRBV5-1 to TRBJ1-2, with 11 bases fitting TRBD1. Trimming removed 3 bases from V and 7 bases from J; junction bases left unmatched: 8. CDR3 length equals 15 residues. Germline V gene lookup returns CDR1 SGHRS and CDR2 YFSETQ. CDR3 sequence: CASSSGQGALAGYTF. The DNA of the CDR3 is TGCGCCAGCAGCTCCGGACAGGGGGCTTTAGCTGGCTACACCTTC.

The table lists this clone with a few counts. The rearrangement links TRBV18 to TRBJ1-1; 7 bases line up with TRBD1. The ends lost 4 bases at V and 4 bases at J; junction bases unmatched: 3. Germline CDR1 KGHSH, CDR2 LQKENI. The CDR3 spans 13 residues. CDR3 residues: CASSLTGFTEAFF. As DNA, the CDR3 is TGTGCCAGCTCACTGACAGGGTTCACTGAAGCTTTCTTT.